The 9 T cell receptor beta chains in this list originate from one sample, sequenced in a study of beta chain features in type 1 diabetes. The sequenced template was cDNA made from the entire isolated RNA. TCRdb keeps only in-frame clones here, not all; method: immunoSEQ multiplex PCR. The table has 350,000 to 400,000 clones, approximately 16% seen once. The sequencing sample was made of naive CD4+ T cells from blood. The receptors here all came from a woman aged 18 to 35 in good health.

In DNA form, the CDR3 reads TGTGCCAGCTCCCCTTACCGGGACAGGGGTCAGCCCCAGCATTTT. Amino acids: CASSPYRDRGQPQHF. This sequence joins TRBV2 and TRBJ1-5; 10 nucleotides match TRBD1. Germline loops: CDR1 SNHLY, CDR2 FYNNEI. J gave up 6 bases and V 8 bases, and 10 bases lay outside the gene matches. The CDR3 totals 15 residues.

The V and J genes are TRBV7-2 and TRBJ1-1, with TRBD1 matching 8 bases. Per germline, CDR1 SGHTA and CDR2 FQGNSA. Trimming cost V 5 bases and J 4 bases; bases outside gene matches: 9. This CDR3 spans 15 amino acids. The CDR3 sequence is CASSPRTGWGTEAFF. In DNA form, the CDR3 reads TGTGCCAGCAGCCCCCGGACAGGGTGGGGCACTGAAGCTTTCTTT.

The chain is built from TRBV28 and TRBJ2-2, with 7 positions matching TRBD1. Germline V lookup: CDR1 MDHEN, CDR2 SYDVKM. The length of the CDR3 is 14 residues. V lost 6 bases and J lost 7; bases outside the gene matches: 8. CDR3 in amino acids: CASRSGQAYGELFF. DNA for the CDR3: TGTGCCAGCAGGTCCGGACAGGCCTACGGGGAGCTGTTTTTT.

This chain connects TRBV5-1 to TRBJ2-1, with 11 bases lining up with TRBD2. The CDR3 sequence is 15 residues long. The J segment lost 7 bases and the V segment lost 6 bases, leaving 9 bases of the junction unmatched. Germline values: CDR1 SGHRS, CDR2 YFSETQ. In DNA form, the CDR3 reads TGCGCCAGCACCACACTAGCGGGAGCTCGGAATGAGCAGTTCTTC. Its protein is CASTTLAGARNEQFF. Full variable domain (remainder filled in from reference TRBV5-1 and TRBJ2-1): KAGVTQTPRYLIKTRGQQVTLSCSPISGHRSVSWYQQTPGQGLQFLFEYFSETQRNKGNFPGRFSGRQFSNSRSEMNVSTLELGDSALYLCASTTLAGARNEQFFGPGTRLTVL.

The chain links TRBV28 to TRBJ2-7; D may be TRBD1 (6 bases). CDR1 and CDR2 (germline): MDHEN, SYDVKM. This CDR3 has 12 amino acids. Trimming took off 4 bases at V and 6 bases at J, with 10 bases between the two ends. The CDR3, as DNA: TGTGCCAGCAGTTCACAGGGATTCGAGCAGTACTTC. As protein: CASSSQGFEQYF.

This rearrangement joins TRBV2 to TRBJ2-1; 11 bases are shared with TRBD2. The ends lost 6 bases at V and 6 bases at J; junction bases unmatched: 7. Germline V gene lookup returns CDR1 SNHLY and CDR2 FYNNEI. The CDR3 has 15 residues. For the CDR3, the DNA is TGTGCCAGCAGCTTTAGCGGGAGGGCCGGCAATGAGCAGTTCTTC. It codes for CASSFSGRAGNEQFF.

This clone has a handful of counts. This rearrangement joins TRBV29-1 to TRBJ2-4; no firm D call. The CDR3 extends over 12 amino acids. Trimming took off 4 bases at V and 7 bases at J, with 11 bases between the two ends. CDR1 SQVTM and CDR2 ANQGSEA come from the germline V gene. In DNA form, the CDR3 reads TGCAGCGTTGGGTGGGCTCGGAACATTCAGTACTTC. Amino acids: CSVGWARNIQYF.

This clone was counted between two and nine times. The same CDR3 arises from other DNA sequences in this sample as well. CDR3 nucleotide sequence: TGCAGCGTCGGAGGACAGGGTAATGGCTACACCTTC. Its protein is CSVGGQGNGYTF. The chain uses TRBV29-1 and TRBJ1-2, with TRBD1 identical over 8 bases. The ends lost 6 bases at V and 6 bases at J; junction bases unmatched: 6. The CDR3 is made up of 12 amino acids. The germline V gene has CDR1 SQVTM and CDR2 ANQGSEA.

V and J are TRBV7-3 and TRBJ2-1; perhaps TRBD1 as D (6 bases). The ends were cut back, 5 bases at V and 5 bases at J, with 10 bases in the middle. The CDR3 covers 13 residues. The germline CDR1 and CDR2 sequences are SGHTA and FQGTGA. For the CDR3, the DNA is TGTGCCAGCAGCCCGGACAGAAACAATGAGCAGTTCTTC. Translation gives CASSPDRNNEQFF.